These 27 T cell receptor beta chains share one sample of origin, sequenced in a study of shared clonotypes between healthy human individuals. Naive CD8 cells lacked CD45RO, underwent positive selection for CCR7 and left out terminally differentiated effector memory CD45RA+ cells. Assay: immunoSEQ multiplex PCR; the TCRdb copy retains only in-frame clones and omits some. The sample contains just over 2,000,000 clones, over 85% of which appear only once. Sequencing used naive CD8+ T cells sorted from blood. All receptors derive from a man aged 18 to 29 in good health.

This rearrangement joins TRBV28 to TRBJ2-1; 7 nucleotides match TRBD1. With 6 bases clipped from V and 5 bases from J, the junction kept 10 bases outside the gene matches. The CDR3 loop spans 15 amino acids. Germline values: CDR1 MDHEN, CDR2 SYDVKM. The CDR3: CASRLTGNVHNEQFF. CDR3 coding DNA: TGTGCCAGCAGACTGACAGGGAATGTACACAATGAGCAGTTCTTC.

This clone has only one observation. The gene calls are TRBV7-6 and TRBJ1-1; possibly TRBD1 for D (6 bases). This CDR3 is 15 amino acids long. V was shortened by 2 bases and J by 5 bases, with 15 bases between the two germline ends. Germline assignment: CDR1 SGHVS and CDR2 FNYEAQ. Written as DNA, the CDR3 is TGTGCCAGCAGCTTATCAGCAGGGGCGGGGACTGAAGCTTTCTTT. This sequence encodes CASSLSAGAGTEAFF.

This clone was seen once. The rearrangement uses TRBV29-1 and TRBJ2-1; D may match TRBD1 or TRBD2 (5 bases each). The CDR3 loop spans 12 amino acids. Germline-derived CDR1 and CDR2 are SQVTM and ANQGSEA. With 3 bases removed from V and 9 bases from J, the gap between germline ends came to 12 bases. In DNA form, the CDR3 reads TGCAGCGTTGAGAGGCCGGGGACTGAGCAGTTCTTC. Its protein product is CSVERPGTEQFF.

V and J are TRBV9 and TRBJ1-1; D uncertain. With 4 bases removed from V and 1 base from J, the gap between germline ends came to 11 bases. This CDR3 is 14 amino acids long. Looked up from germline, CDR1 is SGDLS and CDR2 is YYNGEE. The CDR3 sequence is CASSPRHGNTEAFF. CDR3 nucleotide sequence: TGTGCCAGCAGCCCCCGACACGGGAACACTGAAGCTTTCTTT.

This chain uses TRBV10-3 with TRBJ1-2; D uncertain. Germline V CDR1 and CDR2: ENHRY, SYGVKD. The CDR3 runs to 13 residues. V was trimmed by 3 bases and J by 3 bases, leaving 8 bases between them. CDR3 residues: CAISDPDYYGYTF. The DNA for the CDR3 is TGTGCCATCAGTGACCCGGATTACTATGGCTACACCTTC.

V and J are TRBV27 and TRBJ1-5; D ambiguous. Germline-derived CDR1 and CDR2 are MNHEY and SMNVEV (reference sequence). The V end lost 4 bases, the J end lost 3 bases, and 7 bases lay between the germline ends. This CDR3 spans 13 amino acids. CDR3 amino acids: CASSSYPNQPQHF. The CDR3 DNA reads as TGTGCCAGCAGTTCCTACCCCAATCAGCCCCAGCATTTT.

The chain recombines TRBV19 with TRBJ1-4; TRBD1 is a possible D gene (5 bases). Trimming pared 5 bases from V and 10 bases from J, leaving 11 bases between. Germline V gene data show CDR1 as LNHDA and CDR2 as SQIVND (reference sequence). The CDR3 runs to 12 residues. The CDR3 reads CASSHEGIKLFF. DNA of the CDR3: TGTGCCAGTAGTCACGAGGGGATAAAACTGTTTTTT.

The DNA for the CDR3 is TGTGCCAGCAGCCGATATACCTCCCGCCAGGAGAGGAACGAGCAGTACTTC. Amino acid sequence: CASSRYTSRQERNEQYF. The chain employs TRBV7-9 and TRBJ2-7; D unresolved. CDR1 SEHNR and CDR2 FQNEAQ come from the germline V gene (reference sequence). The CDR3 sequence is 17 residues long. V dropped 5 bases and J dropped 5 bases, with 25 bases sitting between them.

V usage is TRBV27 and J usage is TRBJ2-7; D is unclear. The V gene's germline CDR1 is MNHEY and CDR2 SMNVEV (reference sequence). V was clipped by 2 bases and J by 3 bases, with 8 bases between them. This CDR3 has 13 amino acids. CDR3 sequence: CASSLNVYYEQYF. Written as DNA, the CDR3 is TGTGCCAGCAGTTTAAACGTGTACTACGAGCAGTACTTC.

This chain joins TRBV7-9 and TRBJ1-2, with 9 positions matching TRBD1. Germline values: CDR1 SEHNR, CDR2 FQNEAQ (reference sequence). This CDR3 spans 15 amino acids. The V segment lost 3 bases and the J segment 8 bases; nucleotides outside the gene matches: 10. The CDR3 is CASSFIGDRVWGYTF. The CDR3 region has the DNA TGTGCCAGCAGCTTTATCGGGGACAGGGTTTGGGGCTACACCTTC.

The chain joins TRBV10-1 to TRBJ1-2, with 7 bases identical to TRBD1. Germline CDR1 and CDR2: WNHNN and SYGVQD (reference sequence). After removal of 5 bases from V and 2 bases from J, the junction contained 2 bases not matched to a gene. There are 13 residues in the CDR3. DNA for the CDR3: TGCGCCAGCAGTCCGACAGGGAACTATGGCTACACCTTC. This codes for CASSPTGNYGYTF.

This rearrangement joins TRBV12-5 to TRBJ2-1; TRBD2 agrees at 16 bases. The CDR3 extends over 16 amino acids. Trimming took 4 bases from V and 8 from J; bases not matched to a gene: 5. CDR1 and CDR2 from the germline V gene are LGHNT and FRNRAP. The CDR3 loop reads CASGSHGTSGRDEQFF. Here the CDR3 DNA reads TGTGCTAGTGGTTCCCACGGGACTAGCGGGAGGGATGAGCAGTTCTTC.

The V and J genes are TRBV28 and TRBJ1-2, with D unclear. This CDR3 has 14 residues. CDR1 and CDR2 (germline): MDHEN, SYDVKM. This CDR3 reads CASHQSSGNYGYTF. The CDR3 DNA is TGTGCGTCTCATCAAAGCAGCGGGAACTATGGCTACACCTTC.

Details on this clone: This specimen includes other DNA sequences encoding the same CDR3. The chain uses TRBV6-1 and TRBJ2-7; 7 bases fit TRBD1. Trimming cost V 6 bases and J 1 base; bases outside gene matches: 3. CDR1 is MNHNS and CDR2 is SASEGT in the germline V gene. The CDR3 consists of 13 residues. CDR3 protein: CASRGDSSYEQYF. DNA for the CDR3: TGTGCCAGCAGAGGGGACAGTTCCTACGAGCAGTACTTC.

The V gene is TRBV21-1, the J gene TRBJ2-2; TRBD1 is the table's D call and was not checked against the DNA. TRBV21-1 is a recognized pseudogene. This CDR3 region has 14 residues. CDR3 nucleotide sequence: TGTGCCAGCAGCAATTCCAGGGGCGGCGGGGAGCTGTTTTTT. It is translated as CASSNSRGGGELFF.

V is TRBV6-5 and J is TRBJ2-7; D call uncertain. The CDR3 length is 13 residues. The germline V gene has CDR1 MNHEY and CDR2 SVGAGI. Trimming shortened V by 1 base and J by 4 bases, and 8 bases separated the two germline ends. The CDR3 reads CASSYFGRYEQYF. The CDR3 DNA sequence: TGTGCCAGCAGTTACTTCGGTCGGTACGAGCAGTACTTC.

V and J are TRBV5-5 and TRBJ2-7; D is possibly TRBD1 (6 bases). Germline assignment: CDR1 SGHKS and CDR2 YYEKEE (reference sequence). Deletions cut 5 bases from V and 2 bases from J, with 11 bases between. This CDR3 has 13 amino acids. The CDR3 bases are TGTGCCAGCAGTGGGACACCGACCTACGAGCAGTACTTC. This gives the protein CASSGTPTYEQYF. Full variable domain (missing parts from reference TRBV5-5 and TRBJ2-7): DAGVTQSPTHLIKTRGQQVTLRCSPISGHKSVSWYQQVLGQGPQFIFQYYEKEERGRGNFPDRFSARQFPNYSSELNVNALLLGDSALYLCASSGTPTYEQYFGPGTRLTVT.

A note on this clone: A much larger clone differs from this one at a single base, so this may be a read error. Distinct nucleotide sequences in the sample also encode this CDR3. V usage is TRBV5-8 and J usage is TRBJ1-1; D uncertain. Germline CDR1 is SGHTS and CDR2 is YDEGEE. Trimming shortened V by 0 bases and J by 4 bases, and 4 bases separated the two germline ends. The CDR3 runs 12 residues. The CDR3, as DNA: TGTGCCAGCAGCTTGGGGGTCACTGAAGCTTTCTTT. This translates into CASSLGVTEAFF.

This chain joins TRBV28 and TRBJ1-6; D unclear. CDR1 MDHEN and CDR2 SYDVKM come from the germline V gene. The CDR3 extends over 15 amino acids. Between the trimmed V and J ends, which lost 3 bases and 8 bases, there was a span of 14 bases. The CDR3: CASSFLWSEDSPLHF. Written as DNA, the CDR3 is TGTGCCAGCAGTTTTTTATGGAGTGAGGATTCACCCCTCCACTTT.

The chain employs TRBV6-1 and TRBJ2-3; D not certain. CDR1 and CDR2 (germline): MNHNS, SASEGT. V shed 4 bases and J shed 0 bases, with 11 bases lying between them. This CDR3 comprises 15 residues. CDR3 in amino acids: CASSGRYGSTDTQYF. The CDR3 coding sequence is TGTGCCAGCAGTGGAAGGTACGGAAGCACAGATACGCAGTATTTT.

The chain uses TRBV10-3 and TRBJ2-1; possibly TRBD1 for D (6 bases). The CDR3 loop spans 15 amino acids. Germline V gives CDR1 ENHRY, CDR2 SYGVKD. V was clipped by 4 bases and J by 3 bases, with 13 bases between them. The CDR3 DNA follows: TGTGCCATCAGTGCCGGGACATCTTACTACAATGAGCAGTTCTTC. It translates to CAISAGTSYYNEQFF.

The rearrangement uses TRBV4-3 and TRBJ2-3, with D uncertain. Germline CDR1 reads LGHNA; CDR2 reads YSLEER. CDR3 size: 16 residues. Trimming took off 3 bases at V and 2 bases at J, with 15 bases between the two ends. The CDR3 loop reads CASSQSIGRSTDTQYF. The DNA of the CDR3 is TGCGCCAGCAGCCAGTCTATAGGAAGATCCACAGATACGCAGTATTTT.

This chain joins TRBV2 and TRBJ1-1; TRBD1 agrees at 7 bases. J lost 3 bases, V lost 3 bases, and 13 bases had no gene match. Looked up from germline, CDR1 is SNHLY and CDR2 is FYNNEI. The CDR3 consists of 17 residues. The CDR3 here is CASSEGEGAPGYTEAFF. In nucleotides, the CDR3 is TGTGCCAGCAGTGAGGGCGAGGGGGCTCCCGGGTACACTGAAGCTTTCTTT. The variable domain in full, completed from reference TRBV2 and TRBJ1-1, reads EPEVTQTPSHQVTQMGQEVILRCVPISNHLYFYWYRQILGQKVEFLVSFYNNEISEKSEIFDDQFSVERPDGSNFTLKIRSTKLEDSAMYFCASSEGEGAPGYTEAFFGQGTRLTVV.

This rearrangement joins TRBV9 to TRBJ2-2; 13 nucleotides align to TRBD2. The CDR3 length is 15 residues. V dropped 3 bases and J dropped 6; count of bases not matched to a gene: 2. CDR1 is SGDLS, CDR2 YYNGEE, per germline. The CDR3 sequence is CASSGTSGGSGELFF. The CDR3 coding sequence is TGTGCCAGCAGCGGGACTAGCGGGGGATCCGGGGAGCTGTTTTTT.

The chain couples TRBV2 to TRBJ1-6; D not certain. CDR3 length: 13 residues. Germline lookup yields CDR1 SNHLY and CDR2 FYNNEI. The V and J ends lost 3 bases and 10 bases respectively, with 10 bases between them. CDR3 loop: CASSDRLGSPLHF. The CDR3 bases are TGTGCCAGCAGTGACAGGCTGGGGTCACCCCTCCACTTT.

The chain links TRBV12-5 to TRBJ2-2; 9 nucleotides align to TRBD1. This CDR3 has 15 amino acids. CDR1 is LGHNT, CDR2 FRNRAP, per germline. With 7 bases clipped from V and 0 bases from J, the junction kept 3 bases outside the gene matches. The CDR3 sequence: CASEDRGSNTGELFF. Here the CDR3 DNA reads TGTGCTAGTGAGGACAGGGGTTCGAACACCGGGGAGCTGTTTTTT.

Turning to this clone: Different DNA sequences within this sample yield the same CDR3. This sequence joins TRBV9 and TRBJ1-1, with D perhaps matching TRBD1 (6 bases). This CDR3 contains 14 residues. The V gene lost 0 bases and the J gene lost 5 bases, with 11 bases spanning the gap. Germline V gives CDR1 SGDLS, CDR2 YYNGEE. The CDR3, as DNA: TGTGCCAGCAGCGTAGCCAGGGGCGGGACTGAAGCTTTCTTT. Translating gives CASSVARGGTEAFF.